Each of the 21 T cell receptor beta chains below was sequenced from the same sample in a study of blood T cells in healthy people across ages. Alongside a J-beta primer mix, a sample-barcoded 5' primer served in a second PCR lasting roughly 6 to 11 cycles. TCRdb called the 5' RACE reads again in MiXCR, with one record for every CDR3 protein. The sample records some 890,000 distinct CDR3 sequences, around 29% being singletons. These data were also filed under a second study, of T cells of mothers and their children.

The specimen was blood. These receptor sequences come from a middle-aged woman in good health.

This clonotype was seen ten or more times. The genes are TRBV12-3 or TRBV12-4 and TRBJ1-4; no firm D call. The CDR3 length is 11 residues. V was pared by 8 bases and J by 10 bases, with 11 bases between. The CDR3 bases are TGTGCCAGCGGGGAGGCAGGAAAACTGTTTTTT. Amino acids: CASGEAGKLFF.

In its sample, this clonotype was seen a few times. The J gene is TRBJ1-1, the V gene TRBV30, with D possibly being TRBD1 (6 bases). Trimming took off 5 bases at V and 4 bases at J, with 14 bases between the two ends. The CDR3 loop spans 13 amino acids. The germline gives CDR1 GTSNPN, CDR2 SVGIG (reference sequence). CDR3 coding DNA: TGTGCCTGGCGGGGGCCGGCTGGCACTGAAGCTTTCTTT. Translating gives CAWRGPAGTEAFF.

The chain recombines TRBV28 with TRBJ2-7, with D unclear. The CDR3 extends over 11 amino acids. Trimming cost V 3 bases and J 5 bases, with 5 bases left between them. The V gene's germline CDR1 is MDHEN and CDR2 SYDVKM. The CDR3 loop is CASSFLDEQYF. The CDR3 DNA is TGTGCCAGCAGTTTTCTCGACGAGCAGTACTTC.

The J gene is TRBJ2-3, the V gene TRBV5-5; 10 nucleotides match TRBD1. Unmatched junction bases numbered 4, after V lost 3 bases and J lost 6 bases. Germline CDR1 and CDR2: SGHKS and YYEKEE (reference sequence). The CDR3 has 14 amino acids. The CDR3 sequence is CASSWGQGLDTQYF. CDR3 sequence (DNA): TGTGCCAGCAGCTGGGGACAGGGGTTGGATACGCAGTATTTT.

As regards this clonotype: A much bigger clone sits one base away, suggesting this may be a read error. The chain has TRBV10-3 and TRBJ2-7; 9 positions match TRBD1. Losses at the gene ends were 0 bases for V and 3 bases for J; bases not matched to a gene: 6. CDR3 size: 16 residues. Germline CDR1 reads ENHRY; CDR2 reads SYGVKD. This chain's CDR3 is CAISESWDRVCYEQYF. The CDR3 bases are TGTGCCATCAGTGAGTCATGGGACAGGGTATGCTACGAGCAGTACTTC.

Only a few counts were recorded for this clonotype. The chain employs TRBV20-1 and TRBJ2-3, with D possibly TRBD2 on 6 matching bases. Germline V gene data show CDR1 as DFQATT and CDR2 as SNEGSKA (reference sequence). The V gene lost 6 bases and the J gene lost 1 base, with 11 bases spanning the gap. The CDR3 spans 13 residues. The CDR3 is CSAVASGTDTQYF. DNA for the CDR3: TGCAGTGCGGTCGCTAGCGGCACAGATACGCAGTATTTT.

This clonotype was counted between two and nine times. This sequence joins TRBV11-1 and TRBJ2-5; the match to TRBD2 covers 11 bases. Germline V gives CDR1 SGHAT, CDR2 FQDESV (reference sequence). CDR3 length: 16 residues. Trimming at V came to 5 bases and at J to 2 bases, leaving 7 bases not matched to a gene. The DNA for the CDR3 is TGTGCCAGCAGCCCCCCGACTAGCGGGGCACAAGAGACCCAGTACTTC. Its translation is CASSPPTSGAQETQYF.

The chain recombines TRBV7-2 with TRBJ1-5, with unresolved D. In germline, CDR1 is SGHTA, CDR2 FQGNSA. V was cut by 10 bases and J by 3 bases, with 10 bases left in between. The CDR3 is 12 amino acids. CDR3: CATGRYNQPQHF. The CDR3 nucleotides are TGTGCCACTGGCAGGTACAATCAGCCCCAGCATTTT. Drawing the rest from reference TRBV7-2 and TRBJ1-5, the complete variable domain is GAGVSQSPSNKVTEKGKDVELRCDPISGHTALYWYRQSLGQGLEFLIYFQGNSAPDKSGLPSDRFSAERTGGSVSTLTIQRTQQEDSAVYLCATGRYNQPQHFGDGTRLSIL.

The table lists this clonotype with a few counts. The chain employs TRBV20-1 and TRBJ2-1, with D hard to call. Deletions cut 3 bases from V and 2 bases from J, with 5 bases between. The CDR3 extends over 12 amino acids. Germline assignment: CDR1 DFQATT and CDR2 SNEGSKA (reference sequence). The CDR3 region is CSASPTYNEQFF. As DNA, the CDR3 is TGCAGTGCTAGCCCGACCTACAATGAGCAGTTCTTC.

This clonotype came up many times. This chain connects TRBV7-9 to TRBJ2-7; TRBD1 agrees at 9 bases. CDR3 length equals 14 residues. V was clipped by 1 base and J by 7 bases; unmatched bases: 5. Germline V gene lookup returns CDR1 SEHNR and CDR2 FQNEAQ (reference sequence). CDR3 nucleotides: TGTGCCAGCAGCTTAGGGGACAGGGCTGGAGAGCAGTACTTC. It is translated as CASSLGDRAGEQYF. The full variable domain, with the rest looked up from reference TRBV7-9 and TRBJ2-7, is DTGVSQNPRHKITKRGQNVTFRCDPISEHNRLYWYRQTLGQGPEFLTYFQNEAQLEKSRLLSDRFSAERPKGSFSTLEIQRTEQGDSAMYLCASSLGDRAGEQYFGPGTRLTVT.

With regard to this clonotype: It may be a read error: a sequence one base away is much more abundant. The chain joins TRBV7-9 to TRBJ2-1; D might be TRBD1 or TRBD2, each matching 5 bases. Germline assignment: CDR1 SEHNR and CDR2 FQNEAQ (reference sequence). The CDR3 has 17 amino acids. V gave up 5 bases and J gave up 5 bases, with 22 bases separating them. This CDR3 reads CASSPRTGPPNHNEQFF. DNA for the CDR3: TGTGCCAGCAGCCCGCGGACGGGACCGCCAAACCACAATGAGCAGTTCTTC.

This clonotype was picked up many times. CDR3 nucleotide sequence: TGTGCCAGCAACCCTGACAGTGGAGAGACCCAGTACTTC. Its translation is CASNPDSGETQYF. V is TRBV14 and J is TRBJ2-5, with D maybe TRBD1 (5 bases). Germline CDR1 is SGHDN and CDR2 is FVKESK. V was pared by 7 bases and J by 4 bases, with 13 bases between. The CDR3 covers 13 residues.

The chain recombines TRBV7-9 with TRBJ2-1; 7 bases are shared with TRBD2. Looked up from germline, CDR1 is SEHNR and CDR2 is FQNEAQ (reference sequence). Losses at the gene ends were 1 base for V and 8 bases for J; bases not matched to a gene: 14. CDR3 length equals 17 residues. CDR3 residues: CASSLVGVASGYDEQFF. DNA for the CDR3: TGTGCCAGCAGCTTAGTAGGGGTGGCTAGCGGATACGATGAGCAGTTCTTC.

The CDR3 DNA sequence: TGTGCCACCAGCCCCCGGACCAGTAAGTACAATGAGCAGTACTTC. Protein sequence: CATSPRTSKYNEQYF. The chain is built from TRBV15 and TRBJ2-4; D unclear. Germline V gene sequence: CDR1 LNHNV, CDR2 YYDKDF (reference sequence). The CDR3 contains 15 residues. V lost 5 bases to trimming and J lost 13 bases, with 24 bases between them.

Remarks on this clonotype: A junction boundary mismatches the germline segment, possibly from a read error. This sequence joins TRBV7-3 and TRBJ1-4; D gene unclear. Germline loops: CDR1 SGHTA, CDR2 FQGTGA. The CDR3 runs 15 residues. This chain's CDR3 is CASSSRRLTNERLFF. CDR3 coding DNA: TGTGCCAGCAGCTCAAGACGGCTAACTAATGAAAGACTGTTTTTT.

This clonotype was picked up many times. This rearrangement joins TRBV27 to TRBJ2-7; D unresolved. The CDR3 has 14 amino acids. The V end lost 1 base, the J end lost 2 bases, and 9 bases lay between the germline ends. The germline gives CDR1 MNHEY, CDR2 SMNVEV (reference sequence). The CDR3 DNA reads as TGTGCCAGCAGTTTATACCTATTCGCCTACGAGCAGTACTTC. Translating gives CASSLYLFAYEQYF.

This clonotype was found a few times. V usage is TRBV7-8 and J usage is TRBJ2-1; D is perhaps TRBD1 (5 bases). The germline V and J ends were trimmed by 3 bases and 5 bases, with 14 bases remaining between them. This CDR3 is 15 amino acids long. The germline V gene has CDR1 SGHVS and CDR2 FQNEAQ. CDR3 in amino acids: CASSFGHNLNNEQFF. The CDR3 DNA sequence: TGTGCCAGCAGCTTTGGACATAATTTAAACAATGAGCAGTTCTTC. Together with reference TRBV7-8 and TRBJ2-1, the CDR3 gives the full variable domain: GAGVSQSPRYKVAKRGQDVALRCDPISGHVSLFWYQQALGQGPEFLTYFQNEAQLDKSGLPSDRFFAERPEGSVSTLKIQRTQQEDSAVYLCASSFGHNLNNEQFFGPGTRLTVL.

The chain employs TRBV6-1 and TRBJ1-5; D call uncertain. Trimming removed 2 bases from V and 3 bases from J, with 23 bases in between. Germline assignment: CDR1 MNHNS and CDR2 SASEGT. The CDR3 has 19 amino acids. The CDR3 loop is CASSEYFRGEQPNNQPQHF. The CDR3 bases are TGTGCCAGCAGTGAATACTTCCGCGGGGAGCAGCCCAACAATCAGCCCCAGCATTTT.

This clonotype was detected ten times or more. This chain links TRBV20-1 with TRBJ1-2; D gene unclear. The germline gives CDR1 DFQATT, CDR2 SNEGSKA (reference sequence). Deletions cut 5 bases from V and 4 bases from J, with 17 bases between. CDR3 size: 14 residues. CDR3 region: CSAADTRKLYGYTF. In DNA form, the CDR3 reads TGCAGTGCTGCTGACACCCGCAAGCTCTATGGCTACACCTTC.

The J gene is TRBJ1-2, the V gene TRBV12-3 or TRBV12-4, with 7 bases identical to TRBD1. The CDR3 has 14 amino acids. V shed 7 bases and J 6 bases; nucleotides not matched to a gene: 11. The CDR3 spells CASTDRGGAHGYTF. DNA of the CDR3: TGTGCCAGCACCGACCGAGGGGGCGCCCATGGCTACACCTTC.

With respect to this clonotype: A much larger clone is a single base away; this may be a read error. V usage is TRBV28 and J usage is TRBJ2-3, with TRBD2 identical over 11 bases. CDR3 length: 15 residues. Germline V gene data show CDR1 as MDHEN and CDR2 as SYDVKM. The CDR3 nucleotides are TGTGTCAGCAGTTCCGGGACTAGCGGACCAGATACGCAGTATTTT. This codes for CVSSSGTSGPDTQYF.